The 32 T cell receptor beta chains presented below share a single source sample, sequenced in a study of cytotoxic CD8 clonotypes in ibrutinib-treated CLL. Sequencing was performed with immunoSEQ multiplex PCR; in TCRdb, only in-frame clones are kept and a portion is missing. The sample shows about 160,000 clones, roughly 86% of them seen only once. Material: PBMCs, obtained after 12 months of ibrutinib treatment. These receptors were obtained from a human donor with chronic lymphocytic leukemia.

V gene TRBV2 combines with J gene TRBJ2-5; 7 bases are shared with TRBD2. J gave up 5 bases and V 6 bases, and 6 bases lay outside the gene matches. CDR3 size: 13 residues. Germline V CDR1 and CDR2: SNHLY, FYNNEI. Written as DNA, the CDR3 is TGTGCCAGCAGAACTAGCGTACGGGAGACCCAGTACTTC. Protein sequence: CASRTSVRETQYF.

This clone was seen repeatedly, ten times or more. This chain uses TRBV9 with TRBJ2-6; 7 nucleotides match TRBD2. The germline CDR1 and CDR2 sequences are SGDLS and YYNGEE. This CDR3 contains 20 residues. The V and J ends lost 1 base and 0 bases, in that order; junction bases with no gene match: 13. CDR3 nucleotide sequence: TGTGCCAGCAGCGTAATCTTGGGAGGGGCCGGCACCTCTGGGGCCAACGTCCTGACTTTC. Its translation: CASSVILGGAGTSGANVLTF.

The gene calls are TRBV15 and TRBJ2-3; tentatively, D is TRBD2 (6 bases). The CDR3 has 14 residues. The germline V and J ends were trimmed by 2 bases and 5 bases, with 11 bases remaining between them. Germline V gives CDR1 LNHNV, CDR2 YYDKDF (reference sequence). Here the CDR3 DNA reads TGTGCCACCAGCAGACCAAAGGGAGGAGATACGCAGTATTTT. It specifies CATSRPKGGDTQYF.

The chain is built from TRBV7-9 and TRBJ1-5; D is uncertain. The CDR3 runs 13 residues. V gave up 1 base and J gave up 3 bases, with 4 bases separating them. The germline V gene has CDR1 SEHNR and CDR2 FQNEAQ (reference sequence). This CDR3 is CASSLGTNQPQHF. The CDR3 DNA is TGTGCCAGCAGCTTAGGCACCAATCAGCCCCAGCATTTT.

This chain joins TRBV6-6 and TRBJ2-7; D is ambiguous. CDR3 length: 12 amino acids. V was pared by 6 bases and J by 1 base, with 7 bases between. Germline assignment: CDR1 MNHNY and CDR2 SVGAGI (reference sequence). CDR3 nucleotide sequence: TGTGCCAGCAGACCAGAGTCCTACGAGCAGTACTTC. Residues: CASRPESYEQYF.

V gene TRBV5-1 combines with J gene TRBJ1-5, with a tentative D call TRBD1 (5 bases). The V gene's germline CDR1 is SGHRS and CDR2 YFSETQ. CDR3 length: 13 residues. With 5 bases removed from V and 4 bases from J, the gap between germline ends came to 10 bases. This CDR3 is CASSRGENQPQHF. The CDR3 DNA sequence: TGCGCCAGCAGTCGGGGGGAAAATCAGCCCCAGCATTTT.

This chain joins TRBV6-8 and TRBJ1-5; D gene uncertain. This CDR3 comprises 16 residues. Germline V CDR1 and CDR2: MNHGY, SAAAGT. Trimming removed 2 bases at V and 1 base at J, with 12 bases between. The CDR3: CASSYGGLGSNQPQHF. The DNA of the CDR3 is TGTGCCAGCAGTTACGGCGGGTTAGGAAGCAATCAGCCCCAGCATTTT.

This clone was seen a few times. The rearrangement uses TRBV7-9 and TRBJ1-1; TRBD1 matches 7 bases. The CDR3 totals 15 residues. Germline assignment: CDR1 SEHNR and CDR2 FQNEAQ (reference sequence). J gave up 1 base and V 2 bases, and 4 bases lay outside the gene matches. The CDR3 loop reads CASSLLAGGNTEAFF. In DNA form, the CDR3 reads TGTGCCAGCAGCTTACTGGCAGGGGGGAACACTGAAGCTTTCTTT. Drawing the rest from reference TRBV7-9 and TRBJ1-1, the complete variable domain is DTGVSQNPRHKITKRGQNVTFRCDPISEHNRLYWYRQTLGQGPEFLTYFQNEAQLEKSRLLSDRFSAERPKGSFSTLEIQRTEQGDSAMYLCASSLLAGGNTEAFFGQGTRLTVV.

The rearrangement joins TRBV11-2 to TRBJ1-4; TRBD1 agrees at 10 bases. Trimming removed 5 bases from V and 7 bases from J; junction bases left unmatched: 7. Germline CDR1 and CDR2: SGHAT and FQNNGV. The length of the CDR3 is 15 residues. The CDR3, as DNA: TGTGCCAGCAGCAAAACGACAGGGGGCGTTGAAAAACTGTTTTTT. Translating gives CASSKTTGGVEKLFF.

This chain links TRBV6-6 with TRBJ1-6; 8 bases line up with TRBD1. This CDR3 is built from 14 residues. The germline V gene has CDR1 MNHNY and CDR2 SVGAGI (reference sequence). The trim removed 6 bases at V and 10 bases at J, leaving 8 bases unmatched. The CDR3 DNA sequence: TGTGCCAGCAGAATTCAGGGGGCAACGTCACCCCTCCACTTT. It codes for CASRIQGATSPLHF.

The V call is TRBV7-2, the J call TRBJ2-6, with unresolved D. The germline V and J ends were trimmed by 4 bases and 1 base, with 11 bases remaining between them. This CDR3 contains 16 residues. Germline V gene lookup returns CDR1 SGHTA and CDR2 FQGNSA. CDR3 nucleotides: TGTGCCAGCAGCTCGTCTGGAGCTTCTGGGGCCAACGTCCTGACTTTC. This codes for CASSSSGASGANVLTF.

The genes are TRBV12-5 and TRBJ2-3; D may be TRBD2 (6 bases). This CDR3 has 14 residues. V was cut by 8 bases and J by 6 bases, with 18 bases left in between. CDR1 and CDR2 from the germline V gene are LGHNT and FRNRAP. CDR3 loop: CASRKEGEWDTQYF. CDR3 in DNA: TGTGCTAGTCGCAAGGAGGGAGAGTGGGATACGCAGTATTTT.

The chain employs TRBV10-3 and TRBJ2-5; 13 nucleotides agree with TRBD2. This CDR3 is 17 amino acids long. V shed 6 bases and J 5 bases; nucleotides not matched to a gene: 12. Germline CDR1 is ENHRY and CDR2 is SYGVKD. This CDR3 reads CAISSTSGRAARETQYF. The DNA of the CDR3 is TGTGCCATCAGCTCCACTAGCGGGAGGGCCGCTCGGGAGACCCAGTACTTC.

The CDR3 DNA sequence: TGTGCCAGCAGCCATAGCGGGGGAGAGACCCAGTACTTC. It specifies CASSHSGGETQYF. The gene calls are TRBV7-9 and TRBJ2-5, with 9 nucleotides matching TRBD2. CDR3 length: 13 residues. After removal of 5 bases from V and 4 bases from J, the junction contained 2 bases not matched to a gene. Germline-derived CDR1 and CDR2 are SEHNR and FQNEAQ (reference sequence).

CDR3 sequence: CASSLVWGTGELFF. The CDR3 nucleotides read TGTGCCAGCAGCTTAGTTTGGGGTACCGGGGAGCTGTTTTTT. The V call is TRBV11-2, the J call TRBJ2-2; unclear D gene. CDR3 length equals 14 residues. CDR1 and CDR2 from the germline V gene are SGHAT and FQNNGV. Trimming cost V 1 base and J 5 bases, with 8 bases left between them. The complete variable domain, with remaining parts taken from reference TRBV11-2 and TRBJ2-2, reads EAGVAQSPRYKIIEKRQSVAFWCNPISGHATLYWYQQILGQGPKLLIQFQNNGVVDDSQLPKDRFSAERLKGVDSTLKIQPAKLEDSAVYLCASSLVWGTGELFFGEGSRLTVL.

The chain combines TRBV4-2 with TRBJ2-1; 8 bases fit TRBD2. Germline CDR1 reads LGHNA; CDR2 reads YNFKEQ. This CDR3 comprises 17 residues. V trimming: 4 bases; J trimming: 6 bases; junction bases outside the gene matches: 14. The CDR3 DNA sequence: TGTGCCAGCAGCCCCGCCTGGGGGCTTAGCGGGACCAATGAGCAGTTCTTC. It codes for CASSPAWGLSGTNEQFF.

The V and J genes are TRBV6-5 and TRBJ2-7; 8 bases map to TRBD1. Germline V gives CDR1 MNHEY, CDR2 SVGAGI. The J segment lost 3 bases and the V segment lost 0 bases, leaving 1 base of the junction unmatched. This CDR3 is built from 14 residues. The CDR3 region is CASSYSDRGYEQYF. DNA for the CDR3: TGTGCCAGCAGTTACTCTGACAGGGGCTACGAGCAGTACTTC.

V usage is TRBV28 and J usage is TRBJ2-5; 9 nucleotides line up with TRBD2. Germline CDR1 and CDR2: MDHEN and SYDVKM. This CDR3 contains 15 residues. Unmatched junction bases numbered 11, after V lost 7 bases and J lost 5 bases. Here the CDR3 DNA reads TGTGCCAGCACCCGCGGCGGGGGGGCCTTTGAGACCCAGTACTTC. It translates to CASTRGGGAFETQYF.

The chain couples TRBV4-2 to TRBJ1-4, with a possible D match to TRBD1 (6 bases). The length of the CDR3 is 15 residues. Trimming took off 3 bases at V and 3 bases at J, with 11 bases between the two ends. Germline values: CDR1 LGHNA, CDR2 YNFKEQ. The CDR3 nucleotides read TGTGCCAGCAGCCAGGCAGGGGACCCTAATGAAAAACTGTTTTTT. Amino acids: CASSQAGDPNEKLFF.

The chain uses TRBV28 and TRBJ1-2; 7 bases match TRBD1. Germline CDR1 is MDHEN and CDR2 is SYDVKM. V trimming: 4 bases; J trimming: 3 bases; junction bases outside the gene matches: 8. This CDR3 is built from 15 residues. The CDR3 spells CASSYTGEGYYGYTF. CDR3 nucleotides: TGTGCCAGCAGTTATACAGGGGAGGGGTACTATGGCTACACCTTC.

The rearrangement links TRBV27 to TRBJ2-1, with a tentative D call TRBD2 (5 bases). CDR1 MNHEY and CDR2 SMNVEV come from the germline V gene (reference sequence). Trimming took 5 bases from V and 2 from J, leaving 13 bases between them. This CDR3 has 15 residues. This CDR3 is CASSPLGDTYNEQFF. The CDR3 nucleotides are TGTGCCAGCAGTCCGCTGGGAGACACCTACAATGAGCAGTTCTTC.

The chain joins TRBV7-3 to TRBJ2-3; TRBD2 agrees at 10 bases. Looked up from germline, CDR1 is SGHTA and CDR2 is FQGTGA. This CDR3 has 18 residues. V dropped 1 base and J dropped 6; count of bases not matched to a gene: 13. CDR3: CASSLKGLAGVHGDTQYF. The CDR3 DNA reads TGTGCCAGCAGCTTAAAGGGGCTAGCGGGAGTCCATGGGGATACGCAGTATTTT. Based on the CDR3 plus reference TRBV7-3 and TRBJ2-3, the full variable domain is GAGVSQTPSNKVTEKGKYVELRCDPISGHTALYWYRQSLGQGPEFLIYFQGTGAADDSGLPNDRFFAVRPEGSVSTLKIQRTERGDSAVYLCASSLKGLAGVHGDTQYFGPGTRLTVL.

V is TRBV18 and J is TRBJ1-4; D ambiguous. Germline CDR1 and CDR2: KGHSH and LQKENI. This CDR3 region has 16 residues. The ends were cut back, 4 bases at V and 7 bases at J, with 19 bases in the middle. CDR3 in amino acids: CASSRSEAPAGEKLFF. In DNA, the CDR3 is TGTGCCAGCTCACGGAGTGAGGCCCCGGCGGGTGAAAAACTGTTTTTT. Supplemented by reference TRBV18 and TRBJ1-4, the full variable domain reads NAGVMQNPRHLVRRRGQEARLRCSPMKGHSHVYWYRQLPEEGLKFMVYLQKENIIDESGMPKERFSAEFPKEGPSILRIQQVVRGDSAAYFCASSRSEAPAGEKLFFGSGTQLSVL.

This chain joins TRBV18 and TRBJ2-7; 10 bases match TRBD2. CDR3 length: 16 residues. V dropped 6 bases and J dropped 6; count of bases not matched to a gene: 14. CDR1 is KGHSH and CDR2 is LQKENI in the germline V gene. The CDR3 here is CASSGILAGNSGEQYF. The CDR3 coding sequence is TGTGCCAGCTCCGGTATACTAGCGGGGAACTCGGGCGAGCAGTACTTC.

The V gene is TRBV7-8, the J gene TRBJ1-5, with 9 bases aligning to TRBD1. Germline V gene lookup returns CDR1 SGHVS and CDR2 FQNEAQ. Losses at the gene ends were 4 bases for V and 6 bases for J; bases not matched to a gene: 7. CDR3 size: 15 residues. In DNA, the CDR3 is TGTGCCAGCAGCTCGTACAGGGGGCCAGGTCAGCCCCAGCATTTT. As protein: CASSSYRGPGQPQHF.

The V gene is TRBV6-5, the J gene TRBJ2-1, with 8 nucleotides matching TRBD2. The V segment lost 10 bases and the J segment 9 bases; nucleotides outside the gene matches: 11. This CDR3 comprises 13 residues. Germline V gene lookup returns CDR1 MNHEY and CDR2 SVGAGI. The CDR3 DNA reads TGTGCCACTTCCGGGACTAGTAGGACTGAGCAGTTCTTC. As protein: CATSGTSRTEQFF.

The chain couples TRBV19 to TRBJ2-2; D is undetermined. V was trimmed by 7 bases and J by 1 base, leaving 10 bases between them. There are 14 residues in the CDR3. Germline CDR1 reads LNHDA; CDR2 reads SQIVND (reference sequence). The CDR3, as DNA: TGTGCCAGTATTGAAGGGTTGAACACCGGGGAGCTGTTTTTT. Translated, it gives CASIEGLNTGELFF.

This clone appeared many times. The J gene is TRBJ1-2, the V gene TRBV5-4; possible D gene TRBD1, 5 bases. The CDR3 has 14 residues. Trimming took 2 bases from V and 6 from J, leaving 14 bases between them. CDR1 and CDR2 from the germline V gene are SGHNT and YYREEE (reference sequence). CDR3 residues: CASSLDSGVDGYTF. The CDR3 DNA is TGTGCCAGCAGCTTAGACAGTGGTGTCGATGGCTACACCTTC. Together with reference TRBV5-4 and TRBJ1-2, the CDR3 gives the full variable domain: ETGVTQSPTHLIKTRGQQVTLRCSSQSGHNTVSWYQQALGQGPQFIFQYYREEENGRGNFPPRFSGLQFPNYSSELNVNALELDDSALYLCASSLDSGVDGYTFGSGTRLTVV.

The CDR3: CASKAEGLINQPQHF. The CDR3 DNA is TGTGCCAGCAAGGCGGAAGGTCTTATTAATCAGCCCCAGCATTTT. The chain employs TRBV2 and TRBJ1-5, with no clear D. Trimming stripped 7 bases from V and 4 bases from J, with 17 bases between. Germline loops: CDR1 SNHLY, CDR2 FYNNEI. This CDR3 has 15 residues.

In this sample, this clone turned up once. This sequence joins TRBV5-8 and TRBJ1-5; TRBD1 is a possible D gene (5 bases). The CDR3 loop spans 13 amino acids. Trimming stripped 0 bases from V and 9 bases from J, with 10 bases between. Germline values: CDR1 SGHTS, CDR2 YDEGEE. In nucleotides, the CDR3 is TGTGCCAGCAGCTTGGGCGGGGCGGCGCCCCAGCATTTT. It codes for CASSLGGAAPQHF.

This chain joins TRBV28 and TRBJ2-2; TRBD2 matches at 7 bases. The CDR3 runs to 15 residues. Germline values: CDR1 MDHEN, CDR2 SYDVKM. Trimming at V came to 2 bases and at J to 5 bases, leaving 5 bases not matched to a gene. As DNA, the CDR3 is TGTGCCAGCAGTTTACACGGGGGGTATACCGGGGAGCTGTTTTTT. Protein sequence: CASSLHGGYTGELFF.

The chain is built from TRBV7-2 and TRBJ1-1, with D hard to call. V lost 3 bases and J 0 bases, leaving 5 bases between the germline ends. The CDR3 totals 13 residues. Germline V gene data show CDR1 as SGHTA and CDR2 as FQGNSA. The CDR3: CASSFPLNTEAFF. The CDR3 coding sequence is TGTGCCAGCAGCTTTCCATTGAACACTGAAGCTTTCTTT.